Listed below are T cell receptor beta chains from one sample, sequenced in a study of blood T cell repertoires in COVID-19. Libraries were prepared by immunoSEQ multiplex PCR; TCRdb keeps only in-frame clonotypes and omits some of them. The sample yields 250,000 or so clones, around 89% seen once. The sample comprised peripheral blood. The receptors stem from a woman aged 55-70 years with COVID-19, enrolled during active disease. Both conserved end residues are part of each CDR3. Each record gives: J gene, D gene, V gene, clone size, CDR3 protein, CDR3 DNA. The D gene is left open where the match is weak. Where a row states a size, it is once, few, many or the class of an expanded clone; other rows omit it.

j_gene: TRBJ1-2; d_gene: TRBD1; v_gene: TRBV19; abundance: .; CDR3aa: CASSYQGAPGYTF; CDR3nt: TGTGCCAGTAGTTACCAGGGGGCGCCAGGCTACACCTTC
j_gene: TRBJ2-7; d_gene: .; v_gene: TRBV13; abundance: .; CDR3aa: CASSVPGESSYEQYF; CDR3nt: TGTGCCAGCAGCGTACCAGGGGAGAGCTCCTACGAGCAGTACTTC
j_gene: TRBJ1-5; d_gene: TRBD1; v_gene: TRBV19; abundance: .; CDR3aa: CASSRTGANQPQHF; CDR3nt: TGTGCCAGTAGTAGGACAGGCGCCAATCAGCCCCAGCATTTT
j_gene: TRBJ2-3; d_gene: .; v_gene: TRBV7-7; abundance: .; CDR3aa: CASSLGGTLSDTQYF; CDR3nt: TGTGCTAGCAGCTTGGGCGGGACCTTATCAGATACGCAGTATTTT
j_gene: TRBJ2-1; d_gene: .; v_gene: TRBV5-4; abundance: .; CDR3aa: CASSLEGGAYNEQFF; CDR3nt: TGTGCCAGCAGCTTGGAGGGGGGGGCCTACAATGAGCAGTTCTTC
j_gene: TRBJ2-1; d_gene: TRBD2; v_gene: TRBV6-4; abundance: .; CDR3aa: CASSNEAGTHEQFF; CDR3nt: TGTGCCAGCAGTAACGAAGCGGGGACCCATGAGCAGTTCTTC
j_gene: TRBJ1-1; d_gene: TRBD1; v_gene: TRBV19; abundance: .; CDR3aa: CASSIGSGGTAEAFF; CDR3nt: TGTGCCAGTAGTATAGGTTCAGGGGGGACGGCTGAAGCTTTCTTT
j_gene: TRBJ2-1; d_gene: .; v_gene: TRBV5-1; abundance: .; CDR3aa: CASRFVGAEEQFF; CDR3nt: TGCGCCAGCAGATTCGTGGGGGCCGAGGAGCAGTTCTTC
j_gene: TRBJ1-1; d_gene: .; v_gene: TRBV6-5; abundance: .; CDR3aa: CASNPRAAGTEAFF; CDR3nt: TGTGCCAGCAATCCCCGGGCGGCGGGCACTGAAGCTTTCTTT
j_gene: TRBJ1-1; d_gene: .; v_gene: TRBV6-2/TRBV6-3; abundance: .; CDR3aa: CASSSRRGGEMNTEAFF; CDR3nt: TGTGCCAGCAGTTCCCGAAGAGGGGGGGAGATGAACACTGAAGCTTTCTTT
j_gene: TRBJ1-2; d_gene: .; v_gene: TRBV15; abundance: .; CDR3aa: CATSAGRSDYGYTF; CDR3nt: TGTGCCACCAGTGCGGGGCGCAGTGACTATGGCTACACCTTC
j_gene: TRBJ1-6; d_gene: TRBD1; v_gene: TRBV2; abundance: once; CDR3aa: CASSDGQGAYSPLHF; CDR3nt: TGTGCCAGCAGTGACGGACAGGGGGCCTATTCACCCCTCCACTTT